One sample yielded the 22 T cell receptor beta chains listed below, sequenced in a study of T-cell memory formation after mild COVID-19. TCRdb reanalysed the 5' RACE reads using MiXCR and keeps one entry per CDR3 protein. The table has 80,000 to 130,000 distinct CDR3 sequences, approximately 10% seen once; the top ten hold 40%. Sequencing input: PBMCs or a T cell subset sorted from them (not recorded which). The receptors stem from a young man who had mild COVID-19 (a few samples of this study predate the infection). Cell type and time point are not known.

This clonotype has more than one count but fewer than ten. The V gene is TRBV12-3 or TRBV12-4, the J gene TRBJ1-6; D is ambiguous. V lost 3 bases and J 12 bases, leaving 9 bases between the germline ends. CDR3 length equals 12 residues. The CDR3 loop is CASSLESRPLHF. In nucleotides, the CDR3 is TGTGCCAGCAGTTTGGAGTCCAGACCCCTCCACTTT.

The chain links TRBV28 to TRBJ1-2; possible D gene TRBD1, 5 bases. In germline, CDR1 is MDHEN, CDR2 SYDVKM. Trimming pared 5 bases from V and 10 bases from J, leaving 20 bases between. CDR3 length: 14 amino acids. The CDR3 loop is CASSVTGTALDYTF. CDR3 nucleotide sequence: TGTGCCAGCAGTGTGACCGGGACGGCCTTGGACTACACCTTC.

This sequence joins TRBV12-3 or TRBV12-4 and TRBJ2-5; TRBD2 aligns across 7 bases. This CDR3 has 13 amino acids. Trimming cost V 3 bases and J 5 bases; bases outside gene matches: 3. CDR3 sequence: CASSFRLAETQYF. The CDR3 bases are TGTGCCAGCAGTTTCCGACTAGCTGAGACCCAGTACTTC.

This clonotype was recorded a few times. The chain joins TRBV20-1 to TRBJ2-1, with D possibly being TRBD2 (6 bases). Germline lookup yields CDR1 DFQATT and CDR2 SNEGSKA (reference sequence). The V end lost 1 base, the J end lost 0 bases, and 10 bases lay between the germline ends. The CDR3 consists of 15 residues. CDR3 in DNA: TGCAGTGCTAGAGCGGACTATAGCTCCTACAATGAGCAGTTCTTC. It encodes CSARADYSSYNEQFF.

The chain uses TRBV12-3 or TRBV12-4 and TRBJ2-1; D is ambiguous. Between the trimmed V and J ends, which lost 0 bases and 7 bases, there was a span of 7 bases. The CDR3 contains 13 residues. CDR3 sequence: CASSLAGLNEQFF. The CDR3 bases are TGTGCCAGCAGTTTAGCAGGGTTAAATGAGCAGTTCTTC.

This rearrangement joins TRBV29-1 to TRBJ2-5; D is unclear. There are 12 residues in the CDR3. Germline V gene data show CDR1 as SQVTM and CDR2 as ANQGSEA. Trimming removed 4 bases from V and 4 bases from J, with 10 bases in between. The CDR3 nucleotides are TGCAGCGTTGGGGGTTTGTTAGAGACCCAGTACTTC. This sequence encodes CSVGGLLETQYF.

The J gene is TRBJ2-7, the V gene TRBV10-2; 11 bases match TRBD2. The CDR3 consists of 17 residues. CDR1 is WSHSY and CDR2 is SAAADI in the germline V gene. The ends lost 3 bases at V and 0 bases at J; junction bases unmatched: 7. The CDR3 spells CASSEWASGGPSYEQYF. CDR3 sequence (DNA): TGCGCCAGCAGTGAATGGGCTAGCGGGGGGCCCTCCTACGAGCAGTACTTC.

The CDR3 here is CASSLFPGSGTDTQYF. In nucleotides, the CDR3 is TGTGCCAGCAGCTTATTTCCAGGCAGCGGCACAGATACGCAGTATTTT. The chain employs TRBV7-2 and TRBJ2-3, with D hard to call. From germline, CDR1 is SGHTA and CDR2 FQGNSA. V gave up 2 bases and J gave up 1 base, with 13 bases separating them. The CDR3 extends over 16 amino acids.

This clonotype showed up just a few times. This chain uses TRBV29-1 with TRBJ1-1, with a weak D call TRBD1 (5 bases). From germline, CDR1 is SQVTM and CDR2 ANQGSEA. CDR3 length: 12 residues. V shed 7 bases and J shed 11 bases, with 20 bases lying between them. CDR3 DNA sequence: TGCAGCGGAGCCAAAGGGGTGTCCGGCGCTTTCTTT. Protein product: CSGAKGVSGAFF.

In this sample, this clonotype turned up a few times. The chain is built from TRBV7-6 and TRBJ1-2, with 7 bases aligning to TRBD1. Per the germline V gene, CDR1 is SGHVS and CDR2 is FNYEAQ. This CDR3 is 16 amino acids long. J was trimmed by 4 bases and V by 5 bases; bases with no gene match: 13. CDR3 DNA sequence: TGTGCCAGCAGCCCGGACAGGTCTAGCCCTATCTATGGCTACACCTTC. Protein: CASSPDRSSPIYGYTF.

This clonotype has a handful of counts. This chain joins TRBV6-2 or TRBV6-3 and TRBJ2-1; 7 bases align to TRBD1. CDR3 length: 14 residues. Germline CDR1 reads MNHEY; CDR2 reads SVGEGT. The V gene end was trimmed by 6 bases and the J gene end by 10 bases; junction bases not matched to a gene: 12. The CDR3 region is CASSRTQGRREQFF. CDR3 sequence (DNA): TGTGCCAGCAGCAGGACACAGGGGCGTAGGGAGCAGTTCTTC.

V and J are TRBV7-8 and TRBJ1-5, with D possibly matching TRBD1 (5 bases). CDR1 and CDR2 from the germline V gene are SGHVS and FQNEAQ. The V end was cut by 2 bases, the J end by 6 bases, with 14 bases between. CDR3 size: 15 residues. CDR3: CASSLFPGSSQPQHF. The CDR3 coding sequence is TGTGCCAGCAGCTTATTCCCAGGGTCTAGTCAGCCCCAGCATTTT. Looking up the rest from reference TRBV7-8 and TRBJ1-5 gives the full variable domain: GAGVSQSPRYKVAKRGQDVALRCDPISGHVSLFWYQQALGQGPEFLTYFQNEAQLDKSGLPSDRFFAERPEGSVSTLKIQRTQQEDSAVYLCASSLFPGSSQPQHFGDGTRLSIL.

This clonotype appeared a few times. This chain links TRBV30 with TRBJ2-7, with D hard to call. CDR1 is GTSNPN, CDR2 SVGIG, per germline (reference sequence). The CDR3 has 11 residues. Trimming pared 5 bases from V and 1 base from J, leaving 6 bases between. In nucleotides, the CDR3 is TGTGCCTGGGGGCAGTCCTACGAGCAGTACTTC. Amino acids: CAWGQSYEQYF.

This clonotype has ten or more counts. This chain connects TRBV5-1 to TRBJ1-2, with 7 bases matching TRBD1. The CDR3 runs 13 residues. V was clipped by 4 bases and J by 4 bases; unmatched bases: 4. The germline V gene has CDR1 SGHRS and CDR2 YFSETQ. The CDR3 nucleotides are TGCGCCAGCAGCCCCGGGACAGCCTATGGCTACACCTTC. Protein product: CASSPGTAYGYTF. The whole variable domain, remainder taken from reference TRBV5-1 and TRBJ1-2, is KAGVTQTPRYLIKTRGQQVTLSCSPISGHRSVSWYQQTPGQGLQFLFEYFSETQRNKGNFPGRFSGRQFSNSRSEMNVSTLELGDSALYLCASSPGTAYGYTFGSGTRLTVV.

V gene TRBV4-1 combines with J gene TRBJ1-5, with D maybe TRBD1 (5 bases). The germline CDR1 and CDR2 sequences are MGHRA and YSYEKL. The V end lost 0 bases, the J end lost 5 bases, and 11 bases lay between the germline ends. This CDR3 is 15 amino acids long. CDR3 coding DNA: TGCGCCAGCAGCCAAGATGGGGGGACCTATCAGCCCCAGCATTTT. Translation gives CASSQDGGTYQPQHF.

This clonotype has only a few counts. The chain combines TRBV7-9 with TRBJ1-5, with a possible D match to TRBD1 (5 bases). This CDR3 is 16 amino acids long. V was clipped by 4 bases and J by 1 base, with 14 bases between them. In germline, CDR1 is SEHNR, CDR2 FQNEAQ (reference sequence). CDR3 nucleotide sequence: TGTGCCAGCAGCTCCACCGTCGGGGGAAGCAATCAGCCCCAGCATTTT. It is translated as CASSSTVGGSNQPQHF.

This chain uses TRBV3-1 with TRBJ2-3; a possible D gene is TRBD1 (6 bases). This CDR3 region has 13 residues. V was clipped by 1 base and J by 5 bases, with 7 bases between them. Germline V CDR1 and CDR2: LGHDT, YNNKEL (reference sequence). CDR3 sequence reads: CASSQGGGDTQYF. The CDR3 nucleotides read TGTGCCAGCAGCCAAGGAGGGGGAGATACGCAGTATTTT.

This chain uses TRBV12-3 or TRBV12-4 with TRBJ2-1; 10 positions match TRBD2. Trimming at V came to 3 bases and at J to 4 bases, leaving 6 bases not matched to a gene. This CDR3 contains 16 residues. The CDR3 here is CASSFLVAGGYNEQFF. CDR3 coding DNA: TGTGCCAGCAGTTTCCTTGTAGCGGGGGGATACAATGAGCAGTTCTTC.

This clonotype appeared a few times. The chain has TRBV4-1 and TRBJ2-7; D possibly corresponds to TRBD2 (5 bases). CDR3 length equals 14 residues. The germline CDR1 and CDR2 sequences are MGHRA and YSYEKL. V lost 1 base to trimming and J lost 4 bases, with 11 bases between them. The CDR3 spells CASSQALGAYEQYV. CDR3 sequence (DNA): TGCGCCAGCAGCCAAGCCCTGGGAGCATACGAGCAGTACGTC.

This clonotype was recorded at least ten times. The chain joins TRBV7-3 to TRBJ2-1; possibly TRBD2 for D (7 bases). CDR3 size: 15 residues. The V gene lost 5 bases and the J gene lost 0 bases, with 11 bases spanning the gap. Germline CDR1 reads SGHTA; CDR2 reads FQGTGA. CDR3 coding DNA: TGTGCCAGCAGCCCGGGGGGCAGCTCCTACAATGAGCAGTTCTTC. It translates to CASSPGGSSYNEQFF.

This clonotype has a handful of counts. V usage is TRBV6-5 and J usage is TRBJ2-5; a possible D gene is TRBD1 (5 bases). Trimming stripped 6 bases from V and 2 bases from J, with 19 bases between. The CDR3 contains 16 residues. Germline V gives CDR1 MNHEY, CDR2 SVGAGI. CDR3 residues: CASRPQPGRTQETQYF. CDR3 bases: TGTGCCAGCAGACCCCAGCCAGGGCGGACACAAGAGACCCAGTACTTC.

The CDR3 loop is CASEDRPNTGELFF. The CDR3 DNA reads as TGCGCCAGCGAGGACAGGCCGAACACCGGGGAGCTGTTTTTT. The J gene is TRBJ2-2, the V gene TRBV5-1; 7 bases agree with TRBD1. Germline CDR1 is SGHRS and CDR2 is YFSETQ. The trim removed 7 bases at V and 0 bases at J, leaving 3 bases unmatched. This CDR3 comprises 14 residues.